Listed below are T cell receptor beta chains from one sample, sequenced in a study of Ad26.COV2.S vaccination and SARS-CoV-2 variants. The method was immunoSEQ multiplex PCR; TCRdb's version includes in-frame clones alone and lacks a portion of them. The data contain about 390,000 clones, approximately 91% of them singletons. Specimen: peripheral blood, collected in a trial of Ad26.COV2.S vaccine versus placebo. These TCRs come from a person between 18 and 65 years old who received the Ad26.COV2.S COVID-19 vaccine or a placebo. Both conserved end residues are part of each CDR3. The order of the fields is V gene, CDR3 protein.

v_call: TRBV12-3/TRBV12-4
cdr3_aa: CASSFRETQYF

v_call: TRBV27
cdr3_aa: CASSYGGGTGELFF

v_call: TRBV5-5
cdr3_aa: CASSHTGNYNQPQHF

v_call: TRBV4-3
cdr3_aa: CASSPGAQLGVAKNIQYF

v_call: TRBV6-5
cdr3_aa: CASNGGGAGEKLFF

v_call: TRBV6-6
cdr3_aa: CASTMILNTGELFF

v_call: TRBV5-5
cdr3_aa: CASSWTGSYEQYF

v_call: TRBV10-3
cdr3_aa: CAISEVDRGRQETQYF

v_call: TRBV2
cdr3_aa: CASSPGPGELFF

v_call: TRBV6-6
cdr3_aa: CASRKGTGHPDGYTF

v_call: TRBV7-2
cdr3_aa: CASSPGPVPSYGYTF

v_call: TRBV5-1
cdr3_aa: CASSYRGSQYF

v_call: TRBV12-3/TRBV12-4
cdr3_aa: CASSLSFRNEQFF

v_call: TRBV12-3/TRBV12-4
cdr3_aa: CASSLGGDYGYTF

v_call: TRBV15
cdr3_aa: CATSSDRGYTNYGYTF

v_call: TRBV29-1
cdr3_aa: CSVGGEASGGAFSNTGELFF

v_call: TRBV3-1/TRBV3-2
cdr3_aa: CASSQGSGGRTNSPLHF

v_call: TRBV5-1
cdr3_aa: CASSLGSGVIKETQYF

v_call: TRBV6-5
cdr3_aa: CASGQGGGYTEAFF

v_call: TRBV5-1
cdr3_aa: CASSEGEADTQYF

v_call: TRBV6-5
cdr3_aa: CASSPRGLHYNEQFF

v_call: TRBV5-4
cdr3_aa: CASSLGHLNTEAFF

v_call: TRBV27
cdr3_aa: CASSLSGREGYYEQYF

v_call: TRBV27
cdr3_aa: CASSPDSQNSPLHF

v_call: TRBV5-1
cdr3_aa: CASSLGGELKTNYGYTF

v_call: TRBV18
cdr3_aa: CASSPLTGANYGYTF

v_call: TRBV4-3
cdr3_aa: CASSRLRGASSDGITQYF

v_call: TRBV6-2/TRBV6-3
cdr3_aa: CASSYRAPGQISGNTIYF

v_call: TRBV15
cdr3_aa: CATSMDRGPYEQYF

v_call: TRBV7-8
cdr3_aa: CASSLVGGAKNIQYF

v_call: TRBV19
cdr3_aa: CASSMGPGGVYGYTF

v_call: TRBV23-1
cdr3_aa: CASSLTGLNTEAFF

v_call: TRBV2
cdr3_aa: CASSGQGLRSDYGYTF

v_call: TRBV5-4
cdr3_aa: CASSLNSGTEAFF

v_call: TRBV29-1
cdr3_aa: CSVASTLGTGRRADTQYF

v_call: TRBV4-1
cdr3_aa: CASSQAPYRGLYQPQHF

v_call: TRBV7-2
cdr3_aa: CASSSTEGGELFF

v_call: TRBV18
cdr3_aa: CASSPIEKSSHEQYF